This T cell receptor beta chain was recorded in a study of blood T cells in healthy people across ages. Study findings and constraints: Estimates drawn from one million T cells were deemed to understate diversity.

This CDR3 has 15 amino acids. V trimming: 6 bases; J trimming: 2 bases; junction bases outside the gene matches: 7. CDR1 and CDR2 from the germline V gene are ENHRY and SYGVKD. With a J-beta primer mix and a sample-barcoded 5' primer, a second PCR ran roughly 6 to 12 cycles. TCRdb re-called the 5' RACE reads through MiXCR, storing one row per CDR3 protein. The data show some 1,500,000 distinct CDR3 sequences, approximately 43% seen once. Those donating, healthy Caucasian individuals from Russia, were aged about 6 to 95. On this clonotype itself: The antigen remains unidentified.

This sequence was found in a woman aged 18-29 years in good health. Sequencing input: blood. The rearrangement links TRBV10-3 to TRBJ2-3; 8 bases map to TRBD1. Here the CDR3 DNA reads TGTGCCATCAGCGCCCAGGGGGCGACCACAGATACGCAGTATTTT. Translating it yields CAISAQGATTDTQYF.